Below are 30 T cell receptor beta chains sequenced from a single sample in a study of cytomegalovirus exposure and HLA in healthy donors (dated by TCRdb to 2016 to 2017). Libraries came from the immunoSEQ multiplex PCR assay. A mixture of 60 forward primers for TCR Vbeta segments and 13 reverse primers for TCR Jbeta segments was used in the multiplex PCR. In its TCRdb copy, this immuneACCESS table keeps in-frame sequences only and misses some clones. Where compared with another copy, unresolved V genes explain less than half of these, and the others have no known cause. This sample is represented by tens of thousands of clones; roughly four fifths of them were singletons. The ten biggest clones cover about 0.5% of the sample. Sequencing was carried out using PBMCs. The receptors here all came from a man in his thirties or forties in good health and CMV-seronegative.

In its sample, this clone was seen a few times. The V call is TRBV19, the J call TRBJ1-2; 9 nucleotides agree with TRBD1. Germline V gene sequence: CDR1 LNHDA, CDR2 SQIVND (reference sequence). Losses at the gene ends were 3 bases for V and 2 bases for J; bases not matched to a gene: 10. The CDR3 is made up of 17 amino acids. The DNA for the CDR3 is TGTGCCAGTAGTATTATAAGCATTGGACAGGGGAACTATGGCTACACCTTC. Translation: CASSIISIGQGNYGYTF.

This clone was observed a few times. The chain couples TRBV27 to TRBJ1-1; D not certain. This CDR3 region has 14 residues. V was trimmed by 8 bases and J by 5 bases, leaving 18 bases between them. Per the germline V gene, CDR1 is MNHEY and CDR2 is SMNVEV (reference sequence). The chain's CDR3 is CASSRAGGKTEAFF. CDR3 coding DNA: TGTGCCAGCTCACGGGCGGGAGGAAAGACTGAAGCTTTCTTT.

This clone appeared once. V gene TRBV5-1 combines with J gene TRBJ2-1, with D tentatively TRBD2 (5 bases). Trimming removed 4 bases from V and 6 bases from J, with 8 bases in between. Germline loops: CDR1 SGHRS, CDR2 YFSETQ. The CDR3 loop spans 12 amino acids. The CDR3 loop is CASSQSGNEQFF. CDR3 in DNA: TGCGCCAGCAGCCAGAGCGGCAATGAGCAGTTCTTC. The entire variable domain, with the rest obtained from reference TRBV5-1 and TRBJ2-1, is as follows: KAGVTQTPRYLIKTRGQQVTLSCSPISGHRSVSWYQQTPGQGLQFLFEYFSETQRNKGNFPGRFSGRQFSNSRSEMNVSTLELGDSALYLCASSQSGNEQFFGPGTRLTVL.

This clone was seen only a few times. The V and J genes are TRBV9 and TRBJ1-2; D uncertain. Trimming removed 0 bases at V and 7 bases at J, with 16 bases between. The CDR3 consists of 15 residues. The germline gives CDR1 SGDLS, CDR2 YYNGEE. The CDR3: CASSVAQTPGGGYTF. In DNA, the CDR3 is TGTGCCAGCAGCGTAGCTCAAACCCCTGGCGGTGGCTACACCTTC. The variable domain in full, completed from reference TRBV9 and TRBJ1-2, reads DSGVTQTPKHLITATGQRVTLRCSPRSGDLSVYWYQQSLDQGLQFLIQYYNGEERAKGNILERFSAQQFPDLHSELNLSSLELGDSALYFCASSVAQTPGGGYTFGSGTRLTVV.

The rearrangement links TRBV9 to TRBJ1-5, with a weak D call TRBD1 (5 bases). There are 15 residues in the CDR3. Germline V gene sequence: CDR1 SGDLS, CDR2 YYNGEE. Between the trimmed V and J ends, which lost 0 bases and 7 bases, there was a span of 14 bases. CDR3 sequence (DNA): TGTGCCAGCAGCGTAGGGGATAGGGGCCGGCAGCCCCAGCATTTT. The encoded protein is CASSVGDRGRQPQHF.

V gene TRBV7-9 combines with J gene TRBJ2-5; 7 nucleotides align to TRBD1. This CDR3 contains 14 residues. The trim removed 4 bases at V and 1 base at J, leaving 3 bases unmatched. Germline CDR1 and CDR2: SEHNR and FQNEAQ (reference sequence). In DNA form, the CDR3 reads TGTGCCAGCAGCTCAAACAGGGGCCAAGAGACCCAGTACTTC. Protein: CASSSNRGQETQYF. Full variable domain (missing parts from reference TRBV7-9 and TRBJ2-5): DTGVSQNPRHKITKRGQNVTFRCDPISEHNRLYWYRQTLGQGPEFLTYFQNEAQLEKSRLLSDRFSAERPKGSFSTLEIQRTEQGDSAMYLCASSSNRGQETQYFGPGTRLLVL.

The V and J genes are TRBV25-1 and TRBJ1-1, with TRBD1 identical over 8 bases. V dropped 4 bases and J dropped 5; count of bases not matched to a gene: 6. Germline V CDR1 and CDR2: MGHDK, SYGVNS. This CDR3 contains 14 residues. CDR3 loop: CASSGGQGTTEAFF. The CDR3 nucleotides are TGTGCCAGCAGTGGCGGACAGGGAACAACTGAAGCTTTCTTT.

Only one count was recorded for this clone. The rearrangement uses TRBV7-2 and TRBJ2-2; D may be TRBD1 (6 bases). The CDR3 length is 15 residues. Germline V gene data show CDR1 as SGHTA and CDR2 as FQGNSA. V was cut by 0 bases and J by 4 bases, with 9 bases left in between. The CDR3 here is CASSLALGATGELFF. CDR3 coding DNA: TGTGCCAGCAGCTTAGCTTTGGGGGCCACCGGGGAGCTGTTTTTT.

This chain uses TRBV7-2 with TRBJ1-5, with D tentatively TRBD1 (5 bases). Germline V lookup: CDR1 SGHTA, CDR2 FQGNSA. V gave up 1 base and J gave up 0 bases, with 13 bases separating them. The CDR3 is 17 residues long. CDR3 in amino acids: CASSLVWRGYSNQPQHF. DNA of the CDR3: TGTGCCAGCAGCTTAGTTTGGAGGGGATATAGCAATCAGCCCCAGCATTTT.

The genes are TRBV13 and TRBJ2-3; D call uncertain. Trimming took 5 bases from V and 6 from J, leaving 12 bases between them. The CDR3 loop spans 13 amino acids. Per germline, CDR1 PRHDT and CDR2 FYEKMQ (reference sequence). The CDR3 DNA reads as TGTGCCAGCAGCCCCCCGGAGCGTGATACGCAGTATTTT. Amino acid sequence: CASSPPERDTQYF.

The chain is built from TRBV29-1 and TRBJ1-2; 7 nucleotides align to TRBD1. CDR3 length equals 14 residues. V shed 6 bases and J 5 bases; nucleotides not matched to a gene: 12. CDR1 is SQVTM and CDR2 is ANQGSEA in the germline V gene. The CDR3 loop reads CSVARQGTPYGYTF. CDR3 coding DNA: TGCAGCGTGGCAAGACAGGGAACTCCATATGGCTACACCTTC.

V gene TRBV14 combines with J gene TRBJ2-1; 7 nucleotides align to TRBD1. After removal of 4 bases from V and 6 bases from J, the junction contained 6 bases not matched to a gene. The CDR3 is 14 amino acids. Per germline, CDR1 SGHDN and CDR2 FVKESK. The CDR3: CASSRKGALNEQFF. The CDR3 coding sequence is TGTGCCAGCAGCCGGAAGGGGGCGCTCAATGAGCAGTTCTTC.

In its sample, this clone was seen a few times. The rearrangement joins TRBV6-5 to TRBJ2-7; 7 bases fit TRBD1. Germline trimming cut 5 bases from V and 6 bases from J; bases unmatched to any gene: 7. The germline CDR1 and CDR2 sequences are MNHEY and SVGAGI. This CDR3 is 13 amino acids long. CDR3 residues: CASSPPTGFEQYF. CDR3 DNA: TGTGCCAGCAGTCCGCCGACAGGGTTCGAGCAGTACTTC.

The V gene is TRBV5-8, the J gene TRBJ1-1, with unresolved D. The CDR3 has 15 amino acids. Germline loops: CDR1 SGHTS, CDR2 YDEGEE. V lost 4 bases to trimming and J lost 0 bases, with 13 bases between them. The CDR3 is CASSRPFTVNTEAFF. The CDR3 bases are TGTGCCAGCAGCCGCCCCTTCACAGTGAACACTGAAGCTTTCTTT.

V usage is TRBV19 and J usage is TRBJ1-5; D is unresolved. Looked up from germline, CDR1 is LNHDA and CDR2 is SQIVND (reference sequence). The CDR3 extends over 15 amino acids. The V end lost 4 bases, the J end lost 5 bases, and 15 bases lay between the germline ends. The chain's CDR3 is CASSTAGSTYQPQHF. The CDR3, as DNA: TGTGCCAGTAGTACCGCGGGTAGCACTTATCAGCCCCAGCATTTT. Filled out from reference TRBV19 and TRBJ1-5, the complete variable domain reads DGGITQSPKYLFRKEGQNVTLSCEQNLNHDAMYWYRQDPGQGLRLIYYSQIVNDFQKGDIAEGYSVSREKKESFPLTVTSAQKNPTAFYLCASSTAGSTYQPQHFGDGTRLSIL.

CDR3 amino acids: CASSLSHLRPNTEAFF. CDR3 coding DNA: TGTGCCAGCAGCCTTAGTCACTTGAGGCCGAACACTGAAGCTTTCTTT. The rearrangement uses TRBV7-9 and TRBJ1-1; D not certain. CDR1 is SEHNR and CDR2 is FQNEAQ in the germline V gene (reference sequence). The CDR3 totals 16 residues. Trimming took off 5 bases at V and 1 base at J, with 17 bases between the two ends.

V is TRBV18 and J is TRBJ2-1; TRBD2 is a possible D gene (5 bases). V shed 4 bases and J shed 7 bases, with 11 bases lying between them. CDR1 is KGHSH and CDR2 is LQKENI in the germline V gene. The CDR3 runs to 13 residues. In DNA, the CDR3 is TGTGCCAGCTCACGGGTAGCGATGAATGAGCAGTTCTTC. This encodes CASSRVAMNEQFF. Looking up the rest from reference TRBV18 and TRBJ2-1 gives the full variable domain: NAGVMQNPRHLVRRRGQEARLRCSPMKGHSHVYWYRQLPEEGLKFMVYLQKENIIDESGMPKERFSAEFPKEGPSILRIQQVVRGDSAAYFCASSRVAMNEQFFGPGTRLTVL.

The table lists this clone with a few counts. The chain combines TRBV6-6 with TRBJ1-2, with TRBD1 identical over 7 bases. In germline, CDR1 is MNHNY, CDR2 SVGAGI (reference sequence). The CDR3 covers 14 residues. The V segment lost 7 bases and the J segment 6 bases; nucleotides outside the gene matches: 11. The CDR3 reads CASNSPGQTNGYTF. In DNA, the CDR3 is TGTGCCAGCAATTCGCCGGGACAGACAAATGGCTACACCTTC.

As concerns this clone: One junction end disagrees with the germline gene, perhaps due to a read error. V and J are TRBV7-9 and TRBJ1-2; 11 nucleotides line up with TRBD1. The CDR3 is 18 amino acids. Per the germline V gene, CDR1 is SEHNR and CDR2 is FQNEAQ (reference sequence). The CDR3 region has the DNA TGTTCCAGCAGCCTTGCCGGGACAGGGGGTACAAGGGGAAAGGGCTACACCTTC. It codes for CSSSLAGTGGTRGKGYTF.

The V gene is TRBV27, the J gene TRBJ2-1, with TRBD2 matching over 10 bases. Germline V CDR1 and CDR2: MNHEY, SMNVEV (reference sequence). Trimming cost V 3 bases and J 5 bases; bases outside gene matches: 4. The CDR3 contains 15 residues. Written as DNA, the CDR3 is TGTGCCAGCAGTTTCAGACTAGCGGGCAACAATGAGCAGTTCTTC. The encoded protein is CASSFRLAGNNEQFF.

Turning to this clone: The same CDR3 arises from other DNA sequences in this sample as well. The chain combines TRBV9 with TRBJ1-2, with a possible D match to TRBD1 (6 bases). The CDR3 is 14 amino acids. Trimming cost V 3 bases and J 6 bases, with 15 bases left between them. Germline-derived CDR1 and CDR2 are SGDLS and YYNGEE. CDR3 DNA: TGTGCCAGCAGCGCCTTGGACAGCGGCGATGGCTACACCTTC. It translates to CASSALDSGDGYTF.

The chain has TRBV29-1 and TRBJ2-1; a possible D gene is TRBD2 (6 bases). The CDR3 has 20 amino acids. Germline-derived CDR1 and CDR2 are SQVTM and ANQGSEA. The V and J ends lost 3 bases and 1 base respectively, with 28 bases between them. The CDR3 loop is CSVEEGTLPRTLLSYNEQFF. DNA for the CDR3: TGCAGCGTTGAGGAGGGGACCCTGCCTCGGACCCTACTTTCCTACAATGAGCAGTTCTTC.

The V call is TRBV6-1, the J call TRBJ1-6; 9 bases match TRBD1. Germline-derived CDR1 and CDR2 are MNHNS and SASEGT. The CDR3 is made up of 15 amino acids. Trimming cost V 5 bases and J 10 bases; bases outside gene matches: 9. The CDR3 DNA reads as TGTGCCAGCAGTACCGGACAGGGGAAGGTCTCACCCCTCCACTTT. It encodes CASSTGQGKVSPLHF.

The chain carries TRBV19 and TRBJ1-5, with TRBD1 matching 8 bases. Germline trimming cut 4 bases from V and 6 bases from J; bases unmatched to any gene: 8. The length of the CDR3 is 15 residues. The germline gives CDR1 LNHDA, CDR2 SQIVND (reference sequence). CDR3 in DNA: TGTGCCAGTAGTACCCTACAGGGGGTGAGTCAGCCCCAGCATTTT. Amino acids: CASSTLQGVSQPQHF.

This clone was detected only a few times. The rearrangement uses TRBV5-1 and TRBJ1-4; tentative D call: TRBD1 (6 bases). Trimming took off 4 bases at V and 6 bases at J, with 10 bases between the two ends. The CDR3 totals 13 residues. The V gene's germline CDR1 is SGHRS and CDR2 YFSETQ. Written as DNA, the CDR3 is TGCGCCAGCAGCGTTTACAGGGATGAAAAACTGTTTTTT. Its protein product is CASSVYRDEKLFF.

The rearrangement links TRBV4-1 to TRBJ1-2; maybe TRBD1 (5 bases). This CDR3 has 14 residues. V dropped 6 bases and J dropped 7 bases, with 18 bases sitting between them. Germline loops: CDR1 MGHRA, CDR2 YSYEKL. The CDR3 spells CASRGETVSAGYTF. The CDR3 coding sequence is TGCGCCAGCAGAGGCGAGACAGTTTCGGCTGGCTACACCTTC.

The gene calls are TRBV5-1 and TRBJ1-1; D is undetermined. V lost 2 bases and J lost 0, with 8 bases in between. Per germline, CDR1 SGHRS and CDR2 YFSETQ. The CDR3 contains 14 residues. The CDR3 DNA reads TGCGCCAGCAGCTTAGAACTAATGAACACTGAAGCTTTCTTT. Translation: CASSLELMNTEAFF.

The chain recombines TRBV7-2 with TRBJ1-5; 7 bases line up with TRBD1. The germline V gene has CDR1 SGHTA and CDR2 FQGNSA. This CDR3 spans 16 amino acids. The V and J ends lost 4 bases and 0 bases, in that order; junction bases with no gene match: 6. DNA for the CDR3: TGTGCCAGCAGCTACGGGACAGATTATAGCAATCAGCCCCAGCATTTT. Its protein is CASSYGTDYSNQPQHF.

In its sample, this clone was seen a few times. V is TRBV2 and J is TRBJ1-2; possibly TRBD1 for D (6 bases). Trimming left V 4 bases short and J 4 bases short, with 13 bases between. CDR1 is SNHLY and CDR2 is FYNNEI in the germline V gene. The CDR3 length is 14 residues. CDR3 sequence reads: CASSGRGKSYGYTF. In DNA form, the CDR3 reads TGTGCCAGCAGTGGAAGGGGGAAAAGCTATGGCTACACCTTC.

This chain joins TRBV9 and TRBJ1-2; a weak D match, TRBD1 (5 bases). Germline CDR1 is SGDLS and CDR2 is YYNGEE. V was pared by 4 bases and J by 3 bases, with 13 bases between. This CDR3 contains 14 residues. The chain's CDR3 is CASSPNDRDYGYTF. The CDR3 DNA reads as TGTGCCAGCAGCCCAAACGACAGAGACTATGGCTACACCTTC.